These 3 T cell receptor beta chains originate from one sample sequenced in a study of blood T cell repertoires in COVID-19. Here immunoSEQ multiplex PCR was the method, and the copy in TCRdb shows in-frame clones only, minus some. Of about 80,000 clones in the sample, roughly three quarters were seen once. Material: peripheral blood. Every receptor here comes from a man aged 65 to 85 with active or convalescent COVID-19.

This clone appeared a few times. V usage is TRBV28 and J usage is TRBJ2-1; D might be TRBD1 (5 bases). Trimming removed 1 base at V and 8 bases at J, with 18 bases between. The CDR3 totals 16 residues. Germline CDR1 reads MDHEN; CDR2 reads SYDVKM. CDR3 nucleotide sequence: TGTGCCAGCAGTTTATTGGGGCGCCACGGTCGATATGAGCAGTTCTTC. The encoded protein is CASSLLGRHGRYEQFF.

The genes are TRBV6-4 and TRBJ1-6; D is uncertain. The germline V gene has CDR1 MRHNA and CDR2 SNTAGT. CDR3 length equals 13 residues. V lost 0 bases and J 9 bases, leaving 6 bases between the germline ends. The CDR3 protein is CASSDSGISPLHF. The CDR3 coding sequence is TGTGCCAGCAGTGACTCCGGTATTTCACCCCTCCACTTT.

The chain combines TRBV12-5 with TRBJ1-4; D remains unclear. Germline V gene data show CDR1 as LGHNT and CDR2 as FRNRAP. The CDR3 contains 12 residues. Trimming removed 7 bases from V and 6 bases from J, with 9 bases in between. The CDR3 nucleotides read TGTGCTAGTGCCACAGAATATGAAAAACTGTTTTTT. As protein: CASATEYEKLFF.